This T cell receptor beta chain came from a study of metastatic and nonmetastatic thyroid tumors. About the research overall: The authors compared repertoires across blood and tumor or nodule tissue from malignant and benign thyroid patients. General study findings and limits: Reportedly, malignant thyroid tumors had significantly higher TCR beta diversity than benign nodules, in blood and tumor.

In the original workflow: Researchers built a distant-metastasis classifier for papillary thyroid cancer that drew on CDR3 differences across clinicopathological groups. TCRdb re-analyzed the PCR reads through MiXCR. TCRdb assigned the V and J calls; the authors' analysis was not used. The sample carries tens of thousands of clones, 20% recorded once. The CDR3 has 9 residues. Germline CDR1 is GTSNPN and CDR2 is SVGIG (reference sequence). Trimming cost V 8 bases and J 9 bases, with 7 bases left between them. Until they underwent thyroid surgery, no patient had received any treatment. This clone appeared many times. Its antigen is not known. A much larger clone lies a single base off, so this may be a read error.

Sequencing was performed on blood. The source of this sequence is a female donor with papillary thyroid cancer or a benign thyroid nodule (not recorded which). Some clones in this sample may be carry-over from other donors' samples. The chain has TRBV30 and TRBJ2-2; D uncertain. As DNA, the CDR3 is TGTGCCACTACCAGGGAGCTGTTTTTT. Its protein is CATTRELFF.